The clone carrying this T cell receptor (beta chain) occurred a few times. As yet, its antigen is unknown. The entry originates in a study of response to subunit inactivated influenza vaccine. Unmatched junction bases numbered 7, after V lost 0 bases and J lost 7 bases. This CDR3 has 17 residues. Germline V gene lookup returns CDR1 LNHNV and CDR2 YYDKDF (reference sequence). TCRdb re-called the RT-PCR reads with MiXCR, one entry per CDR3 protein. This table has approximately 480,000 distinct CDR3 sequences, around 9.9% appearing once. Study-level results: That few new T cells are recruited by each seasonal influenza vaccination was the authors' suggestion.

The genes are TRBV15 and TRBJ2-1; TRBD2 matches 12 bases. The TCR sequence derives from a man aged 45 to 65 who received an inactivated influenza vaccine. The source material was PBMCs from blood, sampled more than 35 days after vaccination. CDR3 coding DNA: TGTGCCACCAGCAGAGAGCTTCTAGCGGGGGGGGGGAATGAGCAGTTCTTC. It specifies CATSRELLAGGGNEQFF.